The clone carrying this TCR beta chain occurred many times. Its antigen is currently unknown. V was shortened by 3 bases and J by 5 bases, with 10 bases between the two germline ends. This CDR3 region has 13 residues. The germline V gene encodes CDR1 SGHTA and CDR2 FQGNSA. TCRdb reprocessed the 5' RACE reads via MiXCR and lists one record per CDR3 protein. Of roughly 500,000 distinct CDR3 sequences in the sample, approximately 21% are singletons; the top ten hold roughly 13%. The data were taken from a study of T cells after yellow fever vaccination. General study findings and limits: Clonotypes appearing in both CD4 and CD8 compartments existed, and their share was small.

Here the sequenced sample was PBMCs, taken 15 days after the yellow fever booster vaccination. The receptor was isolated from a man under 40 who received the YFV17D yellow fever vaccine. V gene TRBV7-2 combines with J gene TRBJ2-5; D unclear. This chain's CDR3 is CASSFNLGETQYF. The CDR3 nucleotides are TGTGCCAGCAGCTTTAACCTCGGGGAGACCCAGTACTTC. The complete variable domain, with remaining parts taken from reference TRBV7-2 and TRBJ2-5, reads GAGVSQSPSNKVTEKGKDVELRCDPISGHTALYWYRQSLGQGLEFLIYFQGNSAPDKSGLPSDRFSAERTGGSVSTLTIQRTQQEDSAVYLCASSFNLGETQYFGPGTRLLVL.